This TCR beta chain was found in a study of T cell changes during pregnancy in multiple sclerosis. Using immunoSEQ multiplex PCR, the repertoire was profiled, and TCRdb retains in-frame clones only, with some absent. The table includes approximately 82,000 clones, under 95% detected once. The sequence was collected from a female donor with multiple sclerosis, enrolled in a pregnancy study. Source: CD4+ T cells from peripheral blood mononuclear cells, taken in the second trimester of pregnancy.

Written as DNA, the CDR3 is TGTGCCAGCAGCTTGGGACATAATGTCTATGGCTACACCTTC. Amino acid sequence: CASSLGHNVYGYTF. This rearrangement joins TRBV7-2 to TRBJ1-2; perhaps TRBD1 as D (6 bases). This CDR3 region has 14 residues. With 3 bases removed from V and 4 bases from J, the gap between germline ends came to 12 bases. Germline V gene sequence: CDR1 SGHTA, CDR2 FQGNSA.